These T cell receptor beta chains were read from a single sample in a study of control samples from healthy donors and cancer patients. The method was immunoSEQ multiplex PCR; TCRdb's version includes in-frame clones alone and lacks a portion of them. The sample consists of about 94,000 clones, 90% of them appearing once. Sequenced sample: blood. The receptors stem from a woman aged 18-29 years in good health. CDR3s include the opening cysteine and the closing phenylalanine or tryptophan. The D gene is left open where the match is weak. Rows give clone size only sometimes, using once, few, many, or a class for an expanded clone.

d_call j_call v_call clone_size cdr3_nt cdr3_aa
- TRBJ1-2 TRBV6-5 - TGTGCCAGCGGGAAGGAGGGGGGTGGCTACACCTTC CASGKEGGGYTF
- TRBJ1-2 TRBV6-5 - TGTGCCAGCAAAGGAGACTACTATGGCTACACCTTC CASKGDYYGYTF
TRBD1 TRBJ1-4 TRBV19 - TGTGCCAGTAGTACGGACAGGGCGAAGGAAAAACTGTTTTTT CASSTDRAKEKLFF
TRBD1 TRBJ1-5 TRBV4-1 - TGCGCCAGCAGCCAAGGTACAGGGGACAATCAGCCCCAGCATTTT CASSQGTGDNQPQHF
- TRBJ2-7 TRBV5-6 - TGTGCCAGCCTGCCTAGTGGAACCTCCTACGAGCAGTACTTC CASLPSGTSYEQYF
- TRBJ2-1 TRBV3-1/TRBV3-2 - TGTGCCAGCAGCCAAGGCGGGGGCGGCTATGAGCAGTTCTTC CASSQGGGGYEQFF
- TRBJ2-2 TRBV5-4 - TGTGCCAGCAGTCCTACTAGGAGCGCCGGGGAGCTGTTTTTT CASSPTRSAGELFF
TRBD2 TRBJ2-1 TRBV7-8 - TGTGCCAGCAGCTTAGTCAGCGGGGGGGCCCATGAGCAGTTCTTC CASSLVSGGAHEQFF
- TRBJ2-7 TRBV6-4 - TGTGCCAGCAGTGGGAAAACGTCCTACGAGCAGTACTTC CASSGKTSYEQYF
TRBD1 TRBJ1-4 TRBV5-4 - TGTGCCAGCAGCTTGGCGACAGGGGGCGTAAATGAAAAACTGTTTTTT CASSLATGGVNEKLFF
- TRBJ1-2 TRBV5-1 - TGCGCCAGCAGCTTAAGTTCAGAGATCTATGGCTACACCTTC CASSLSSEIYGYTF
- TRBJ1-2 TRBV19 - TGTGCCAGTAGTATCCCAGGGATAACCTATGGCTACACCTTC CASSIPGITYGYTF
- TRBJ2-7 TRBV10-2 few TGCGCCAGCGAGGGGGGTTCCTACGAGCAGTACTTC CASEGGSYEQYF
TRBD1 TRBJ1-2 TRBV19 - TGTGCCAGTGGGACAGGGTTGGATGGCTACACCTTC CASGTGLDGYTF
- TRBJ2-3 TRBV25-1 - TGTGCCAGCGCAACCGGACATTTGGGAACTAGCACAGATACGCAGTATTTT CASATGHLGTSTDTQYF
TRBD1 TRBJ1-5 TRBV10-3 medium-sized TGTGCCATCAGTGAGTCGCTCCTCGGACAGGGGAATCAGCCCCAGCATTTT CAISESLLGQGNQPQHF
- TRBJ1-5 TRBV19 - TGTGCCAGTAGACCAAGTACGGTCAATCAGCCCCAGCATTTT CASRPSTVNQPQHF
- TRBJ2-3 TRBV5-1 - TGCGCCAGCAGCTCGGTCATTACAAGAACCAAGGATACGCAGTATTTT CASSSVITRTKDTQYF
TRBD1 TRBJ1-2 TRBV19 - TGTGCCAGTAGTATCGGACAGGGGATCTATGGCTACACCTTC CASSIGQGIYGYTF
- TRBJ1-5 TRBV19 - TGTGCCAGTAGTACCCGAGTGGGCTCTGGTAGCAATCAGCCCCAGCATTTT CASSTRVGSGSNQPQHF
TRBD2 TRBJ2-3 TRBV5-6 - TGTACCAGCAGTTTTGAGCGGGGGGGCCAACATACGCAGTATTTT CTSSFERGGQHTQYF
TRBD1 TRBJ2-7 TRBV5-1 - TGCGCCAGCAATCGGGGACAGGGGACCTACGAGCAGTACTTC CASNRGQGTYEQYF
TRBD1 TRBJ1-2 TRBV2 once TGTGCCAGCAGCTTACAGGGGGGGGATGGCTACACCTTC CASSLQGGDGYTF
TRBD2 TRBJ2-7 TRBV7-9 once TGTGCCAGCAGCACGCTAGCGGAGGAGCAGTACTTC CASSTLAEEQYF
- TRBJ1-2 TRBV2 - TGTGCCAGCAGTGCACGCCGCGACAGGACCGGCTACACCTTC CASSARRDRTGYTF
- TRBJ1-6 TRBV19 - TGTGCCAGTAGTACCGACCGCCGTAATTCACCCCTCCACTTT CASSTDRRNSPLHF
TRBD1 TRBJ2-2 TRBV27 - TGTGCCAGCAAGTTGACAGGGACCACCGGGGAGCTGTTTTTT CASKLTGTTGELFF
- TRBJ2-3 TRBV6-4 - TGTGCCAGCAGTGTAGACTTCGGCACAGATACGCAGTATTTT CASSVDFGTDTQYF
- TRBJ2-1 TRBV5-1 - TGCGCCAGCAGCTTGGTACAGGACCTCAATGAGCAGTTCTTC CASSLVQDLNEQFF